This T cell receptor beta chain was recorded in a study of low-dose radiotherapy and immunotherapy resistance in tumors. Study-wide background: Each fraction for Cohort 1 was 0.5 Gy, given every 2 weeks, and the total came to 6.5 Gy. One day before radiation and immunotherapy, intravenous cyclophosphamide 200 mg/m2 was administered, with this repeated every two weeks.

This clonotype has just a few counts. The junction does not match germline at one end; this may be a read error. The donors, trial participants, received nivolumab, ipilimumab, aspirin, low-dose cyclophosphamide and low-dose radiotherapy. CDR1 is LNHNV and CDR2 is YYDKDF in the germline V gene (reference sequence). This CDR3 region has 16 residues. Alpha and beta chains were covered, as first-strand cDNA relied on TRAV- and TRBV-specific primers. The authors ran 15 to 25 PCR cycles to amplify TCRs with a constant-region primer and V-primer adapter. Each CDR3 protein is one row after TCRdb ran MiXCR on the reads. The top ten hold around 6% of the sample, which has some 16,000 distinct CDR3 sequences, about 73% seen once.

V is TRBV15 and J is TRBJ2-7, with D possibly matching TRBD1 (6 bases). The clonotype comes from a human donor with advanced metastatic prostate, ovarian, gallbladder or colorectal cancer (not recorded which). This table probably holds off-target reads from a library built for another chain. CDR3 nucleotide sequence: TGTGCCACCAGCCGAGAACAGGGCTTCAGCTCCTACGAGCAGTACTTC. It translates to CATSREQGFSSYEQYF.